This is a list of T cell receptor beta chains from one sample in a study of Ad26.COV2.S vaccination and SARS-CoV-2 variants. Assay used: immunoSEQ multiplex PCR; TCRdb lists only in-frame clones, some missing. The sample gives approximately 420,000 clones, 85% to 90% of which show up once; 3.6% is in the top ten. The specimen comprised peripheral blood, sampled in a trial of Ad26.COV2.S vaccine versus placebo. These receptor sequences come from a person aged 18 to 59 who received the Ad26.COV2.S COVID-19 vaccine or a placebo. Both conserved end residues are part of each CDR3. A D gene is named only where the DNA matches it firmly. Only some rows state a clone size, as once, few, many or a class for expanded clones.

.	.	TRBV5-1	TRBJ1-6	TGCGCCAGCAGCTTCGGGCCGGATTCACCCCTCCACTTT	CASSFGPDSPLHF
.	.	TRBV9	TRBJ2-5	TGTGCCAGCAGCGTAGTTGGTAGCGACCAAGAGACCCAGTACTTC	CASSVVGSDQETQYF
.	.	TRBV30	TRBJ2-1	TGTGCCTGGAGTGTATGGGCGGCGGATGAGCAGTTCTTC	CAWSVWAADEQFF
.	.	TRBV3-1/TRBV3-2	TRBJ1-1	TGTGCCAGCATGGGCACTGAAGCTTTCTTT	CASMGTEAFF
.	once	TRBV12-3/TRBV12-4	TRBJ1-2	TGTGCCAGCAGGACTATATCGGGCTACACCTTC	CASRTISGYTF
TRBD1	.	TRBV6-5	TRBJ1-5	TGTGCCAGCAACCCGACAGGGGGCGAGAATCAGCCCCAGCATTTT	CASNPTGGENQPQHF
.	.	TRBV4-1	TRBJ1-2	TGCGCCAGCAGCCGAGACGGAGATAGAGGCTACACCTTC	CASSRDGDRGYTF
.	few	TRBV2	TRBJ1-4	TGTGCCAGCAGTGGTACGGGGCAGCCAAATGAAAAACTGTTTTTT	CASSGTGQPNEKLFF
.	.	TRBV27	TRBJ1-6	TGTGCCAGCAGTTTAGCAGGACTTAATTCACCCCTCCACTTT	CASSLAGLNSPLHF
.	.	TRBV29-1	TRBJ2-7	TGCAGCGTTGAGGGGACACCTTCCTACGAGCAGTACTTC	CSVEGTPSYEQYF
.	.	TRBV5-1	TRBJ2-2	TGCGCCAGCAGCCCAGGGACGGTCGGGACCGGGGAGCTGTTTTTT	CASSPGTVGTGELFF
.	.	TRBV24-1	TRBJ2-7	TGTGCCACCAGTGATTTGGGGTTCCTCAGGGACTTC	CATSDLGFLRDF
TRBD1	.	TRBV9	TRBJ1-2	TGTGCCAGCAGCGTAGGAGGGGGCATTGAGGGGTATGGCTACACCTTC	CASSVGGGIEGYGYTF